The entry below gives a single T cell receptor beta chain sequence along with its context. Antigen unknown. Sequence at one end of the junction differs from germline and may be a read error. Germline assignment: CDR1 SGHAT and CDR2 FQNNGV. The CDR3 runs 14 residues. The researchers obtained blood RNA from unsorted whole blood and also extracted germline DNA. This sample is drawn from a study of tumor-infiltrating lymphocytes in primary liver carcinoma. Study outcomes and limitations: Paired tumor-adjacent and tumor-blood samples overlapped less than tumor region pairs did.

A constant-region primer primed TCR beta cDNA synthesis from 500 ng of total RNA. ARM-PCR, slightly modified, supplied the TCR beta libraries through three nested multiplex PCR rounds. Rounds one and two of PCR, each of around 11 cycles, were primed with TRBV1-TRBV30 forward primers and a C-beta reverse primer. TCRdb recomputed calls from the multiplex PCR reads with MiXCR, one row per CDR3 protein. This sample has 300,000 to 400,000 distinct CDR3 sequences; 65% occur once, and the top ten carry roughly 6.5%. Sequencing was done on a sample of peripheral blood. This sequence originates from a man aged 35-49 years with primary liver carcinoma and hepatitis B virus infection. This rearrangement joins TRBV11-2 to TRBJ2-7; D possibly corresponds to TRBD2 (5 bases). The CDR3 is CVSSPWAGLGEQYF. CDR3 bases: TGTGTCAGCAGCCCTTGGGCAGGACTCGGCGAGCAGTACTTC.